The 24 T cell receptor beta chains below were found in one sample sequenced in a study of cytomegalovirus exposure and HLA in healthy donors. It was with 60 Vbeta and 13 Jbeta primers that the PCR ran. The data were produced by immunoSEQ multiplex PCR, yet TCRdb's version contains in-frame clones alone and is incomplete. The sample consists of under 200,000 clones, roughly 80% of them appearing once. The sequencing input was PBMCs. These receptors originate from a man aged 40-49 years in good health and CMV-seropositive.

The chain uses TRBV7-2 and TRBJ1-2; no definite D call. The CDR3 length is 14 residues. Trimming removed 1 base from V and 8 bases from J, with 14 bases in between. The V gene's germline CDR1 is SGHTA and CDR2 FQGNSA. The CDR3 sequence: CASSLDRVPRGYTF. The CDR3 DNA is TGTGCCAGCAGCTTAGATCGAGTGCCTCGGGGCTACACCTTC.

V usage is TRBV18 and J usage is TRBJ2-7, with D possibly matching TRBD1 (5 bases). The V end was cut by 3 bases, the J end by 5 bases, with 20 bases between. Germline V gives CDR1 KGHSH, CDR2 LQKENI. The CDR3 has 16 amino acids. This chain's CDR3 is CASSPPSSQWGDEQYF. In nucleotides, the CDR3 is TGTGCCAGCTCACCCCCCTCGAGCCAGTGGGGCGACGAGCAGTACTTC.

This clone was seen only a few times. The rearrangement joins TRBV7-2 to TRBJ2-2, with TRBD2 matching 7 bases. CDR1 is SGHTA and CDR2 is FQGNSA in the germline V gene. The CDR3 is made up of 16 amino acids. V was pared by 2 bases and J by 0 bases, with 3 bases of the junction left unmatched. CDR3 nucleotides: TGTGCCAGCAGCTTAATCGGGGGGTCGAACACCGGGGAGCTGTTTTTT. Its translation is CASSLIGGSNTGELFF.

The rearrangement uses TRBV27 and TRBJ2-2; 9 nucleotides align to TRBD2. Germline loops: CDR1 MNHEY, CDR2 SMNVEV (reference sequence). Trimming removed 8 bases from V and 7 bases from J; junction bases left unmatched: 17. The CDR3 spans 17 residues. This chain's CDR3 is CASATLSGGVVVGELFF. CDR3 coding DNA: TGTGCCAGCGCTACTCTTAGCGGGGGCGTGGTTGTCGGGGAGCTGTTTTTT.

This chain connects TRBV29-1 to TRBJ1-2; 7 nucleotides line up with TRBD1. After removal of 5 bases from V and 0 bases from J, the junction contained 6 bases not matched to a gene. Looked up from germline, CDR1 is SQVTM and CDR2 is ANQGSEA. This CDR3 has 14 residues. The CDR3 DNA follows: TGCAGCGTTCCCCGGGACAGTTCTAACTATGGCTACACCTTC. This sequence encodes CSVPRDSSNYGYTF.

The rearrangement uses TRBV6-1 and TRBJ2-7; TRBD1 might be the D (5 bases). The V end was cut by 2 bases, the J end by 0 bases, with 8 bases between. This CDR3 is built from 14 residues. Germline loops: CDR1 MNHNS, CDR2 SASEGT. The CDR3 spells CASSESGLSYEQYF. The CDR3 nucleotides read TGTGCCAGCAGTGAATCAGGGCTCTCCTACGAGCAGTACTTC.

The chain links TRBV7-9 to TRBJ2-7; D is unclear. Germline CDR1 is SEHNR and CDR2 is FQNEAQ (reference sequence). The CDR3 consists of 11 residues. Trimming took off 4 bases at V and 2 bases at J, with 3 bases between the two ends. CDR3 nucleotides: TGTGCCAGCAGCTCGGCCTACGAGCAGTACTTC. Translating gives CASSSAYEQYF.

This chain joins TRBV6-1 and TRBJ2-4; TRBD2 is a possible D gene (6 bases). Germline-derived CDR1 and CDR2 are MNHNS and SASEGT. V was trimmed by 2 bases and J by 8 bases, leaving 19 bases between them. This CDR3 region has 16 residues. The CDR3 bases are TGTGCCAGCAGTGAATGGACATCCAGCACGGGGGACATTCAGTACTTC. Its protein is CASSEWTSSTGDIQYF.

The chain links TRBV7-8 to TRBJ1-5; 7 nucleotides line up with TRBD1. The CDR3 extends over 15 amino acids. The V segment lost 3 bases and the J segment 9 bases; nucleotides outside the gene matches: 11. CDR1 SGHVS and CDR2 FQNEAQ come from the germline V gene. The CDR3 reads CASSLGQISWGPQHF. CDR3 sequence (DNA): TGTGCCAGCAGCTTGGGACAGATCAGTTGGGGGCCCCAGCATTTT. Full variable domain (outside the CDR3, taken from reference TRBV7-8 and TRBJ1-5): GAGVSQSPRYKVAKRGQDVALRCDPISGHVSLFWYQQALGQGPEFLTYFQNEAQLDKSGLPSDRFFAERPEGSVSTLKIQRTQQEDSAVYLCASSLGQISWGPQHFGDGTRLSIL.

The rearrangement links TRBV7-6 to TRBJ2-7, with TRBD2 matching over 10 bases. J lost 2 bases, V lost 4 bases, and 5 bases had no gene match. CDR3 size: 15 residues. Germline V lookup: CDR1 SGHVS, CDR2 FNYEAQ. The CDR3 sequence is CASSSSSGGTYEQYF. CDR3 DNA: TGTGCCAGCAGCTCCTCTAGCGGGGGAACCTACGAGCAGTACTTC.

This clone was seen just once. V gene TRBV6-5 combines with J gene TRBJ2-7; 8 nucleotides line up with TRBD1. Germline V CDR1 and CDR2: MNHEY, SVGAGI. J lost 4 bases, V lost 5 bases, and 7 bases had no gene match. The CDR3 contains 14 residues. CDR3 nucleotides: TGTGCCAGCAGTACCCAGGACAGGGTGTACGAGCAGTACTTC. Translation gives CASSTQDRVYEQYF.

For this clone: Different DNA sequences within this sample yield the same CDR3. V gene TRBV5-1 combines with J gene TRBJ2-1; TRBD2 aligns across 9 bases. The CDR3 totals 15 residues. V trimming: 5 bases; J trimming: 8 bases; junction bases outside the gene matches: 11. CDR1 is SGHRS, CDR2 YFSETQ, per germline. The CDR3 spells CASREGLAGMDEQFF. The CDR3 nucleotides are TGCGCCAGCAGGGAGGGGCTAGCGGGGATGGATGAGCAGTTCTTC.

This chain uses TRBV19 with TRBJ2-7; tentatively, D is TRBD1 (5 bases). CDR1 and CDR2 from the germline V gene are LNHDA and SQIVND (reference sequence). Trimming left V 1 base short and J 6 bases short, with 13 bases between. This CDR3 has 14 amino acids. CDR3 residues: CASSIAGDSREQYF. The CDR3 nucleotides read TGTGCCAGTAGTATAGCAGGAGACAGCCGCGAGCAGTACTTC.

The chain uses TRBV28 and TRBJ2-1; maybe TRBD1 (6 bases). CDR3 length: 16 amino acids. The V end was cut by 5 bases, the J end by 0 bases, with 14 bases between. The V gene's germline CDR1 is MDHEN and CDR2 SYDVKM. In DNA, the CDR3 is TGTGCCAGCAGTATACTACAGGGATCCTCCTACAATGAGCAGTTCTTC. As protein: CASSILQGSSYNEQFF.

The DNA for the CDR3 is TGTGCCAGCAGCAAAGCTAAGCTAGCGGACACAGATACGCAGTATTTT. Protein: CASSKAKLADTDTQYF. V and J are TRBV21-1 and TRBJ2-3; TRBD2 was called by the table and not checked on the DNA. TRBV21-1 is classified as a pseudogene. The CDR3 is 16 residues long.

This clone was recorded a few times. The V call is TRBV6-5, the J call TRBJ2-2; 8 bases are a match to TRBD1. The J segment lost 6 bases and the V segment lost 7 bases, leaving 7 bases of the junction unmatched. CDR3 length: 14 amino acids. The germline V gene has CDR1 MNHEY and CDR2 SVGAGI. The CDR3: CASKARTGSGELFF. The CDR3 DNA follows: TGTGCCAGCAAGGCGAGGACAGGGTCCGGGGAGCTGTTTTTT.

V and J are TRBV7-6 and TRBJ2-7; TRBD2 agrees at 8 bases. V trimming: 8 bases; J trimming: 6 bases; junction bases outside the gene matches: 9. Looked up from germline, CDR1 is SGHVS and CDR2 is FNYEAQ. There are 13 residues in the CDR3. The CDR3 reads CASSKGGGLEQYF. CDR3 sequence (DNA): TGTGCCAGCTCCAAAGGCGGGGGGCTCGAGCAGTACTTC.

The V and J genes are TRBV6-5 and TRBJ1-1; D is unclear. Germline lookup yields CDR1 MNHEY and CDR2 SVGAGI. Trimming took 6 bases from V and 4 from J, leaving 12 bases between them. The CDR3 runs to 13 residues. For the CDR3, the DNA is TGTGCCAGCAGCTCACCTACCCCCACTGAAGCTTTCTTT. Its protein product is CASSSPTPTEAFF.

V is TRBV4-2 and J is TRBJ2-1; unclear D gene. CDR3 length: 13 residues. Trimming cost V 1 base and J 8 bases, with 9 bases left between them. Looked up from germline, CDR1 is LGHNA and CDR2 is YNFKEQ. The chain's CDR3 is CASSQVLGDEQFF. CDR3 bases: TGTGCCAGCAGCCAAGTCCTAGGCGATGAGCAGTTCTTC.

This CDR3 reads CASSVSKDIQETQYF. The CDR3 nucleotides are TGCGCCAGCAGTGTATCTAAGGACATCCAAGAGACCCAGTACTTC. V is TRBV10-1 and J is TRBJ2-5, with D perhaps matching TRBD1 (5 bases). V was trimmed by 4 bases and J by 1 base, leaving 13 bases between them. The CDR3 spans 15 residues. The germline V gene has CDR1 WNHNN and CDR2 SYGVQD (reference sequence).

The chain couples TRBV7-9 to TRBJ2-5; TRBD1 matches 7 bases. Germline V gene data show CDR1 as SEHNR and CDR2 as FQNEAQ (reference sequence). The CDR3 contains 12 residues. V dropped 7 bases and J dropped 5; count of bases not matched to a gene: 4. The CDR3 region is CASIRGQETQYF. The CDR3 DNA follows: TGTGCCAGCATAAGGGGGCAGGAGACCCAGTACTTC.

This chain uses TRBV9 with TRBJ2-7; 8 bases agree with TRBD1. CDR1 and CDR2 from the germline V gene are SGDLS and YYNGEE. The CDR3 has 15 amino acids. The J segment lost 3 bases and the V segment lost 0 bases, leaving 5 bases of the junction unmatched. The CDR3 bases are TGTGCCAGCAGCGTAGCAGGAGACAGGGGCTACGAGCAGTACTTC. As protein: CASSVAGDRGYEQYF.

The chain couples TRBV6-4 to TRBJ2-2, with 10 bases aligning to TRBD2. From germline, CDR1 is MRHNA and CDR2 SNTAGT. The CDR3 consists of 17 residues. The V segment lost 0 bases and the J segment 1 base; nucleotides outside the gene matches: 2. CDR3 in amino acids: CASSDSSGGQNTGELFF. In nucleotides, the CDR3 is TGTGCCAGCAGTGACTCTAGCGGGGGGCAGAACACCGGGGAGCTGTTTTTT.

The chain recombines TRBV19 with TRBJ1-5; D unclear. Germline lookup yields CDR1 LNHDA and CDR2 SQIVND (reference sequence). V lost 7 bases to trimming and J lost 2 bases, with 15 bases between them. This CDR3 is 15 amino acids long. The CDR3 protein is CASTVREVGNQPQHF. The CDR3 DNA reads TGTGCCAGTACTGTGCGAGAGGTCGGCAATCAGCCCCAGCATTTT.